This TCR beta chain was retrieved from a study of Graves' ophthalmopathy and Graves' hyperthyroidism (dated by TCRdb to the late 2010s). Regarding the complete study: Hyperthyroidism was defined as stable when no progression to ophthalmopathy occurred within 18 months of follow-up. An independent validation cohort was composed of some 19 hyperthyroidism patients and around 15 patients who later progressed from hyperthyroidism to ophthalmopathy. Following sampling, methimazole starting at 30 mg daily was administered to hyperthyroidism patients, and high-dose intravenous methylprednisolone was administered to ophthalmopathy patients. In a handful of hyperthyroidism patients, the T-cell repertoire of thyroid tissue was compared with the T-cell repertoire of blood. To explore V-J signatures distinguishing ophthalmopathy from hyperthyroidism, a discovery set of 100 patients (around 42 ophthalmopathy, some 55 stable hyperthyroidism) was enrolled. In total, over 130 blood samples were TCR-sequenced: approximately 42 ophthalmopathy, approximately 80 hyperthyroidism and approximately 17 hyperthyroidism-to-ophthalmopathy patients. To tell Graves' ophthalmopathy apart from Graves' hyperthyroidism, and to predict which patients would progress to ophthalmopathy, the study relied on TCR beta repertoire signatures.

Overall study outcomes, separate from this receptor: Sample size was not statistically predetermined, and group allocation was not concealed from the investigators. Ophthalmopathy was separated from stable hyperthyroidism by the 13-signature model with about 90% sensitivity and around 81% specificity in cross-validation and with 80%/75% in the test set. In validation, the model predicted ophthalmopathy progression with about 71% sensitivity and 72.22% specificity; more than ten predicted patients were CT-confirmed with GO in a median of around 6 months. Most expanded thyroid clonotypes with a frequency above 0.001 also appeared in blood, which suggests that blood repertoires may reflect the immune response in the thyroid.

TCR beta CDR3 regions were amplified from RNA transcripts for repertoire sequencing. The first round was an RT-PCR using HTBI primers with the Qiagen OneStep RT-PCR kit, and this first round was followed by a second-round multiplex PCR, then size selection and purification. Sequencing of the libraries was carried out on an Illumina HiSeq2000 in paired-end mode with 100 bp reads. From the authors' description of their analysis: Reads were processed with SOAPnuke, discarding reads with adapters, uncalled bases, mean Phred below 15, or no exact constant-primer or identifier match. COPE v1.2.5 was used to merge the high-quality paired reads. Each unique nucleotide sequence was treated as a clonotype, and MiTCR v1.1 was used to align the clonotypes to the IMGT TRB V, D and J references. The analysis was limited to V-J combinations with a frequency above 0.0001, which together covered roughly 99% of the repertoires. For each V-J combination, a TCR clonal expansion and chaos score was defined as F50 clonal expansion divided by the chaos observed in the TCRdist matrix. Features were reduced by Welch's t-statistics and random forest to about a dozen V-J combinations, which fed a naive Bayes classifier. The Morisita-Horn index was used to measure how similar the thyroid and blood repertoires were. The public reads were reanalyzed by TCRdb: fastp trimming at Q25, MiXCR alignment, in-frame beta chains only. Duplicate CDR3 protein sequences are folded into a single record with the most common DNA and genes. These V and J calls rely on TCRdb rather than the paper's analysis. The sample has 900,000 to 1,200,000 distinct CDR3 sequences on record, 35% to 45% of them singletons. Jointly, the top ten make up 11% of the sample.

Hyperthyroidism patients were newly diagnosed, were aged 18 to 65 years, and had a disease duration under 2 months. Patients with other autoimmune diseases, uncontrolled infections, pregnancy or lactation were excluded. Clinical symptoms, serum thyroxine, TRAb, thyroid ultrasound and orbital computed tomography formed the basis of the diagnosis. Trizol reagent was used to extract the total RNA, and its quality was then checked on an Agilent 2100 Bioanalyzer. V has 6 bases trimmed and J has 3 bases trimmed; junction bases matching no gene number 9. CDR1 and CDR2 were assigned from the germline V gene (reference sequence) as DFQATT and SNEGSKA. From the cysteine up to the phenylalanine, the CDR3 has a length of 14 residues. Only the CDR3 DNA stays, 42 bases, in frame from base 1. Concerning this clonotype itself: Its antigen remains undetermined. Possible read error: a much larger clone is one base away.

The source is an adult man with Graves' hyperthyroidism. The source material was peripheral blood or thyroid tissue (not recorded which). The receptor chain draws on TRBV20-1 and TRBJ2-7; a stretch of 9 junction bases matches TRBD1. DNA sequence: TGCAGTGCCGAAGCCGGGACAGGGAGCTACGAGCAGTACTTC. It is translated as CSAEAGTGSYEQYF.